A selection of T cell receptor beta chains follows, all from one sample in a study of OX40 agonist ivuxolimab in advanced cancers. Profiled with immunoSEQ multiplex PCR; TCRdb holds only in-frame clones, not every one. The table has roughly 91,000 clones, 95% to 96% seen once; the top ten hold around 2%. The input for sequencing was CD4+ or CD8+ T cells sorted from blood, taken in a trial of the OX40 agonist ivuxolimab. The receptor source for this set is an adult with an advanced solid tumor such as melanoma, head and neck, liver or kidney cancer. The CDR3 runs from the conserved cysteine through the conserved F or W. D genes are given only for firm matches. Only part of the rows carry a size: once, few, many, or a class if the clone is expanded.

j_call: TRBJ1-5
v_call: TRBV7-9
d_call: NA
clone_size: once
cdr3_nt: TGTGCCAGCAGCGTGGACAGCGGCAATCAGCCCCAGCATTTT
cdr3_aa: CASSVDSGNQPQHF

j_call: TRBJ2-1
v_call: TRBV9
d_call: NA
clone_size: NA
cdr3_nt: TGTGCCAGCACACCCGGTTCCGCCTACAATGAGCAGTTCTTC
cdr3_aa: CASTPGSAYNEQFF

j_call: TRBJ2-2
v_call: TRBV6-4
d_call: NA
clone_size: NA
cdr3_nt: TGTGCCAGCAGTGACGGAGCGTCAGGGGAGCTGTTTTTT
cdr3_aa: CASSDGASGELFF

j_call: TRBJ2-2
v_call: TRBV6-1
d_call: TRBD1
clone_size: NA
cdr3_nt: TGTGCCAGCAGTTCTCGGACAGGGACCGGGGAGCTGTTTTTT
cdr3_aa: CASSSRTGTGELFF

j_call: TRBJ2-3
v_call: TRBV5-6
d_call: NA
clone_size: NA
cdr3_nt: TGTGCCAGCAGCTACAGGGACCCTTATAGCACAGATACGCAGTATTTT
cdr3_aa: CASSYRDPYSTDTQYF

j_call: TRBJ1-2
v_call: TRBV27
d_call: NA
clone_size: NA
cdr3_nt: TGTGCCAGCAGTGTGGGTCCTAACTATGGCTACACCTTC
cdr3_aa: CASSVGPNYGYTF

j_call: TRBJ2-7
v_call: TRBV27
d_call: NA
clone_size: NA
cdr3_nt: TGTGCCAGCAGTTTAGGGACTCCCTACCACTACGAGCAGTACTTC
cdr3_aa: CASSLGTPYHYEQYF

j_call: TRBJ1-2
v_call: TRBV4-2
d_call: NA
clone_size: NA
cdr3_nt: TGTGCCAGCAGCCAGCCCCCCCGAACGGCGGGTATTGGCTACACCTTC
cdr3_aa: CASSQPPRTAGIGYTF

j_call: TRBJ1-2
v_call: TRBV7-9
d_call: NA
clone_size: NA
cdr3_nt: TGTGCCAGCAGCTTAGCGCCGACGACGAGTGGCTACACCTTC
cdr3_aa: CASSLAPTTSGYTF

j_call: TRBJ2-1
v_call: TRBV19
d_call: NA
clone_size: NA
cdr3_nt: TGTGCCGCCTTAGCGGTTCTCTACAATGAGCAGTTCTTC
cdr3_aa: CAALAVLYNEQFF

j_call: TRBJ1-3
v_call: TRBV7-8
d_call: NA
clone_size: once
cdr3_nt: TGTGCCAGCAGCTTCAGGGTCCCCTCTGGAAACACCATATATTTT
cdr3_aa: CASSFRVPSGNTIYF

j_call: TRBJ2-1
v_call: TRBV10-2
d_call: TRBD2
clone_size: NA
cdr3_nt: TGCGCCAGCAATGACGGGGGGGACAATGAGCAGTTCTTC
cdr3_aa: CASNDGGDNEQFF

j_call: TRBJ2-3
v_call: TRBV29-1
d_call: NA
clone_size: NA
cdr3_nt: TGCAGCGTTGTCTCAGGGCCAGATACGCAGTATTTT
cdr3_aa: CSVVSGPDTQYF

j_call: TRBJ1-5
v_call: TRBV30
d_call: NA
clone_size: NA
cdr3_nt: TGTGCCTGGAGTCTTCCCCCGGGAATATACGGCAATCAGCCCCAGCATTTT
cdr3_aa: CAWSLPPGIYGNQPQHF

j_call: TRBJ2-7
v_call: TRBV5-1
d_call: NA
clone_size: once
cdr3_nt: TGCGCCAGCAGCTTGGGGACAGAATACGAGCAGTACTTC
cdr3_aa: CASSLGTEYEQYF

j_call: TRBJ2-3
v_call: TRBV28
d_call: NA
clone_size: once
cdr3_nt: TGTGCCAGCAGTTTAATAGGGGCCGGGACAGATACGCAGTATTTT
cdr3_aa: CASSLIGAGTDTQYF

j_call: TRBJ2-3
v_call: TRBV6-4
d_call: NA
clone_size: NA
cdr3_nt: TGTGCCAGCAGTGACTCGACAACCGCTAGCACAGATACGCAGTATTTT
cdr3_aa: CASSDSTTASTDTQYF

j_call: TRBJ2-1
v_call: TRBV11-2
d_call: TRBD2
clone_size: once
cdr3_nt: TGTGCCAGCAGCTTCGGACTAGCGGGAGTATGGAATGAGCAGTTCTTC
cdr3_aa: CASSFGLAGVWNEQFF

j_call: TRBJ2-5
v_call: TRBV30
d_call: TRBD2
clone_size: NA
cdr3_nt: TGCATCGCTAGCGGGGGGGCCCCCGAGACCCAGTACTTC
cdr3_aa: CIASGGAPETQYF

j_call: TRBJ1-1
v_call: TRBV4-1
d_call: NA
clone_size: NA
cdr3_nt: TGCGCCAGCAGCCAAGATCTCTCGGTCTTGAACACTGAAGCTTTCTTT
cdr3_aa: CASSQDLSVLNTEAFF

j_call: TRBJ1-3
v_call: TRBV27
d_call: NA
clone_size: NA
cdr3_nt: TGTGCCAGCAGTTTGGGAGGGACTCCCGGTTTCTCTGGAAACACCATATATTTT
cdr3_aa: CASSLGGTPGFSGNTIYF

j_call: TRBJ2-1
v_call: TRBV2
d_call: NA
clone_size: NA
cdr3_nt: TGTGCCAGCAGTGATATAGCGAGGACCAACAATGAGCAGTTCTTC
cdr3_aa: CASSDIARTNNEQFF

j_call: TRBJ1-1
v_call: TRBV4-2
d_call: NA
clone_size: NA
cdr3_nt: TGTGCCAGCAGCCAAGCCCAGGGAGATGCTTTCTTT
cdr3_aa: CASSQAQGDAFF

j_call: TRBJ1-2
v_call: TRBV28
d_call: NA
clone_size: NA
cdr3_nt: TGTGCCAGCAGTTTGAGGGGGACCTATGGCTACACCTTC
cdr3_aa: CASSLRGTYGYTF

j_call: TRBJ2-7
v_call: TRBV4-3
d_call: NA
clone_size: once
cdr3_nt: TGCGCCAGCAGCCAAGATTGGTCACCGTACGAGCAGTACTTC
cdr3_aa: CASSQDWSPYEQYF

j_call: TRBJ2-7
v_call: TRBV5-6
d_call: NA
clone_size: NA
cdr3_nt: TGTGCCAGCAGCCCGGATGGGTTGTCGGGTCTAATCTTC
cdr3_aa: CASSPDGLSGLIF

j_call: TRBJ2-2
v_call: TRBV9
d_call: NA
clone_size: NA
cdr3_nt: TGTGCCAGCAGCGCCGCCAGGGTCCTGAACACCGGGGAGCTGTTTTTT
cdr3_aa: CASSAARVLNTGELFF

j_call: TRBJ2-7
v_call: TRBV7-9
d_call: NA
clone_size: few
cdr3_nt: TGTGCCAGCAGCTTAACCTCGGGCTACGAGCAGTACTTC
cdr3_aa: CASSLTSGYEQYF